The 24 T cell receptor beta chains presented below share a single source sample, sequenced in a study of blood T cell repertoires in COVID-19 (dated by TCRdb to 2019 to 2021). Receptor libraries were prepared by the immunoSEQ multiplex PCR assay. Imported from immuneACCESS, the table was reduced by TCRdb to in-frame sequences with V and J called. These copies leave out some clones; in studies compared against another copy, an unresolved V gene accounts for under half, and the cause of the remainder is not known. The sample contains around 300,000 clones, about nine tenths of them found a single time. 1.1% of the sample is taken by the ten largest. Sample: PBMCs or T cells enriched from blood (not recorded which). These receptors were collected from a woman younger than 45 who had recovered from COVID-19.

The chain is built from TRBV5-1 and TRBJ1-3; tentatively, D is TRBD1 (5 bases). Germline V gene lookup returns CDR1 SGHRS and CDR2 YFSETQ. V shed 0 bases and J shed 7 bases, with 11 bases lying between them. The CDR3 length is 14 residues. The CDR3 sequence is CASSLAGLGNTIYF. For the CDR3, the DNA is TGCGCCAGCAGCTTGGCAGGGTTGGGGAACACCATATATTTT.

The chain carries TRBV5-1 and TRBJ2-1; 9 nucleotides align to TRBD2. The CDR3 contains 16 residues. Germline loops: CDR1 SGHRS, CDR2 YFSETQ. With V trimmed by 2 bases and J by 9 bases, 12 bases remained unmatched. In nucleotides, the CDR3 is TGCGCCAGCAGCTTATCCGGGACTAGCTTAAGGGGTGAGCAGTTCTTC. Translating gives CASSLSGTSLRGEQFF.

This chain joins TRBV14 and TRBJ2-3, with a weak D call TRBD2 (7 bases). The CDR3 length is 17 residues. Per the germline V gene, CDR1 is SGHDN and CDR2 is FVKESK. V lost 2 bases, J lost 1 base, and 16 bases lay in between. In DNA, the CDR3 is TGTGCCAGCAGCCAACCCTCCAAGGGGGGGGGCACAGATACGCAGTATTTT. Encoded protein: CASSQPSKGGGTDTQYF. The whole variable domain, filled in from reference TRBV14 and TRBJ2-3, reads EAGVTQFPSHSVIEKGQTVTLRCDPISGHDNLYWYRRVMGKEIKFLLHFVKESKQDESGMPNNRFLAERTGGTYSTLKVQPAELEDSGVYFCASSQPSKGGGTDTQYFGPGTRLTVL.

This chain uses TRBV7-2 with TRBJ1-4; 9 bases map to TRBD1. The CDR3 is made up of 17 amino acids. From germline, CDR1 is SGHTA and CDR2 FQGNSA. J gave up 5 bases and V 4 bases, and 11 bases lay outside the gene matches. For the CDR3, the DNA is TGTGCCAGCAGCTCCTCCGGGACAGGGCGTCTGAATGAAAAACTGTTTTTT. This sequence encodes CASSSSGTGRLNEKLFF.

The chain uses TRBV9 and TRBJ2-3; D is unresolved. The germline V and J ends were trimmed by 0 bases and 7 bases, with 12 bases remaining between them. Per the germline V gene, CDR1 is SGDLS and CDR2 is YYNGEE. The CDR3 is 14 amino acids. The CDR3 is CASSVAASLNTQYF. CDR3 sequence (DNA): TGTGCCAGCAGCGTAGCTGCTAGTTTGAATACGCAGTATTTT. Drawing the rest from reference TRBV9 and TRBJ2-3, the complete variable domain is DSGVTQTPKHLITATGQRVTLRCSPRSGDLSVYWYQQSLDQGLQFLIQYYNGEERAKGNILERFSAQQFPDLHSELNLSSLELGDSALYFCASSVAASLNTQYFGPGTRLTVL.

CDR3 amino acids: CASSPGQDNFYGYTF. In nucleotides, the CDR3 is TGCGCCAGCAGCCCCGGACAGGACAATTTCTATGGCTACACCTTC. The V call is TRBV4-3, the J call TRBJ1-2; 7 bases map to TRBD1. The CDR3 totals 15 residues. J gave up 4 bases and V 4 bases, and 9 bases lay outside the gene matches. Germline V lookup: CDR1 LGHNA, CDR2 YSLEER.

With regard to this clone: Other nucleotide sequences in the sample specify the same CDR3. V gene TRBV5-1 combines with J gene TRBJ2-1; TRBD1 matches 7 bases. This CDR3 spans 15 amino acids. CDR1 is SGHRS, CDR2 YFSETQ, per germline. Trimming at V came to 6 bases and at J to 2 bases, leaving 8 bases not matched to a gene. The CDR3 DNA is TGCGCCAGCAACCCTGGACAGGTAGCCTACAATGAGCAGTTCTTC. Translating gives CASNPGQVAYNEQFF.

The chain carries TRBV27 and TRBJ1-5; a weak D match, TRBD1 (6 bases). V dropped 6 bases and J dropped 2 bases, with 11 bases sitting between them. Germline lookup yields CDR1 MNHEY and CDR2 SMNVEV (reference sequence). The CDR3 length is 14 residues. The CDR3 DNA sequence: TGTGCCAGCAGAAACCGACAGGGCAATCAGCCCCAGCATTTT. Its translation: CASRNRQGNQPQHF.

This sequence joins TRBV9 and TRBJ1-5, with unresolved D. V lost 4 bases and J 5 bases, leaving 13 bases between the germline ends. The CDR3 length is 14 residues. Germline V lookup: CDR1 SGDLS, CDR2 YYNGEE. The CDR3: CASSPRHVDQPQHF. DNA for the CDR3: TGTGCCAGCAGCCCCCGACACGTGGATCAGCCCCAGCATTTT.

The chain is built from TRBV19 and TRBJ1-5, with D hard to call. The CDR3 is 15 residues long. The germline V gene encodes CDR1 LNHDA and CDR2 SQIVND (reference sequence). With 4 bases removed from V and 2 bases from J, the gap between germline ends came to 12 bases. The CDR3 bases are TGTGCCAGTAGTACCTACCGAAAAGGCAATCAGCCCCAGCATTTT. It encodes CASSTYRKGNQPQHF.

The chain is built from TRBV28 and TRBJ2-1, with D perhaps matching TRBD2 (5 bases). Per germline, CDR1 MDHEN and CDR2 SYDVKM. The germline V and J ends were trimmed by 4 bases and 8 bases, with 21 bases remaining between them. There are 16 residues in the CDR3. The CDR3 coding sequence is TGTGCCAGCAGTTCCCCGACACTTCGGGAAGCCTATGAGCAGTTCTTC. Its protein product is CASSSPTLREAYEQFF. Variable domain in full (rest from reference TRBV28 and TRBJ2-1): DVKVTQSSRYLVKRTGEKVFLECVQDMDHENMFWYRQDPGLGLRLIYFSYDVKMKEKGDIPEGYSVSREKKERFSLILESASTNQTSMYLCASSSPTLREAYEQFFGPGTRLTVL.

V usage is TRBV7-2 and J usage is TRBJ1-5; D is possibly TRBD1 (6 bases). V was shortened by 1 base and J by 8 bases, with 15 bases between the two germline ends. The CDR3 has 15 residues. Germline V gives CDR1 SGHTA, CDR2 FQGNSA. The CDR3 protein is CASSLGNREREPQHF. CDR3 bases: TGTGCCAGCAGCTTAGGTAACAGGGAACGGGAGCCCCAGCATTTT.

The chain combines TRBV18 with TRBJ1-2; D remains unclear. The CDR3 is 13 amino acids. The germline CDR1 and CDR2 sequences are KGHSH and LQKENI. V lost 5 bases to trimming and J lost 5 bases, with 12 bases between them. This CDR3 reads CASSDNSAYGYTF. The CDR3 region has the DNA TGTGCCAGCTCAGACAACAGTGCGTATGGCTACACCTTC.

Only a few counts were recorded for this clone. This chain connects TRBV7-2 to TRBJ1-3; 8 nucleotides align to TRBD1. This CDR3 is built from 16 residues. CDR1 is SGHTA and CDR2 is FQGNSA in the germline V gene. After removal of 5 bases from V and 2 bases from J, the junction contained 8 bases not matched to a gene. This CDR3 reads CASSPRDRLTGNTIYF. As DNA, the CDR3 is TGTGCCAGCAGCCCGCGGGACAGGCTTACTGGAAACACCATATATTTT. Together with reference TRBV7-2 and TRBJ1-3, the CDR3 gives the full variable domain: GAGVSQSPSNKVTEKGKDVELRCDPISGHTALYWYRQSLGQGLEFLIYFQGNSAPDKSGLPSDRFSAERTGGSVSTLTIQRTQQEDSAVYLCASSPRDRLTGNTIYFGEGSWLTVV.

There are a few counts of this clone. The chain uses TRBV7-2 and TRBJ2-7, with 7 bases identical to TRBD2. The CDR3 runs 14 residues. The junction had 5 bases not matched to a gene; V was cut back by 3 bases and J by 3 bases. From germline, CDR1 is SGHTA and CDR2 FQGNSA. Here the CDR3 DNA reads TGTGCCAGCAGCTTGCGGGAGAAGAACTACGAGCAGTACTTC. It specifies CASSLREKNYEQYF.

The chain links TRBV6-2 or TRBV6-3 to TRBJ2-1, with a weak D call TRBD1 (5 bases). V lost 2 bases and J lost 8, with 10 bases in between. This CDR3 is 13 amino acids long. CDR1 is MNHEY, CDR2 SVGEGT, per germline. The CDR3 protein is CASSYGSGHEQFF. Written as DNA, the CDR3 is TGTGCCAGCAGTTACGGGTCAGGGCATGAGCAGTTCTTC.

The chain carries TRBV7-2 and TRBJ2-7; TRBD1 matches 8 bases. With 8 bases clipped from V and 4 bases from J, the junction kept 10 bases outside the gene matches. This CDR3 spans 14 amino acids. CDR1 and CDR2 (germline): SGHTA, FQGNSA. The chain's CDR3 is CASGRTGTLYEQYF. Written as DNA, the CDR3 is TGTGCCAGCGGACGGACAGGGACTCTTTACGAGCAGTACTTC.

The rearrangement links TRBV28 to TRBJ1-5, with 9 nucleotides matching TRBD1. The ends lost 7 bases at V and 6 bases at J; junction bases unmatched: 10. Germline V gives CDR1 MDHEN, CDR2 SYDVKM. The CDR3 is 15 residues long. CDR3: CASTTRTGEGQPQHF. CDR3 nucleotide sequence: TGTGCCAGCACAACCCGGACAGGGGAGGGTCAGCCCCAGCATTTT.

J is TRBJ2-2 and V is TRBV27; D may be TRBD2 (7 bases). Germline V gene sequence: CDR1 MNHEY, CDR2 SMNVEV (reference sequence). The V end lost 8 bases, the J end lost 1 base, and 14 bases lay between the germline ends. This CDR3 comprises 15 residues. Here the CDR3 DNA reads TGTGCCAGCTCTCGGGGGGCAAAGAACACCGGGGAGCTGTTTTTT. This codes for CASSRGAKNTGELFF.

The CDR3 region is CASSQGQGQGETQYF. DNA of the CDR3: TGCGCCAGCAGCCAAGGCCAGGGTCAAGGGGAGACCCAGTACTTC. This chain connects TRBV4-1 to TRBJ2-5; D might be TRBD1 (5 bases). This CDR3 comprises 15 residues. Germline V lookup: CDR1 MGHRA, CDR2 YSYEKL. V gave up 1 base and J gave up 5 bases, with 14 bases separating them.

The chain couples TRBV10-3 to TRBJ1-2; D is uncertain. The CDR3 is made up of 13 amino acids. V lost 9 bases to trimming and J lost 0 bases, with 11 bases between them. Germline-derived CDR1 and CDR2 are ENHRY and SYGVKD. The CDR3 nucleotides read TGTGCCATTTTCCAGGAAGCTAACTATGGCTACACCTTC. Its translation is CAIFQEANYGYTF.

This clone was observed a few times. J is TRBJ1-3 and V is TRBV4-3; no reliable D call. Trimming removed 4 bases from V and 0 bases from J, with 10 bases in between. This CDR3 region has 15 residues. Per germline, CDR1 LGHNA and CDR2 YSLEER. The CDR3 DNA is TGCGCCAGCAGCCCATTGAGGTACTCTGGAAACACCATATATTTT. Protein product: CASSPLRYSGNTIYF.

J is TRBJ2-3 and V is TRBV28, with D maybe TRBD1 (5 bases). The CDR3 sequence is 14 residues long. The V end was cut by 2 bases, the J end by 1 base, with 7 bases between. The germline gives CDR1 MDHEN, CDR2 SYDVKM. Written as DNA, the CDR3 is TGTGCCAGCAGTTTAGTAGGGGGCACAGATACGCAGTATTTT. Protein: CASSLVGGTDTQYF.

This clone was seen just once. The rearrangement links TRBV3-1 (or the pseudogene TRBV3-2) to TRBJ1-5, with 8 bases matching TRBD1. Germline V CDR1 and CDR2: LGHDT, YNNKEL (reference sequence). The length of the CDR3 is 16 residues. Losses at the gene ends were 0 bases for V and 5 bases for J; bases not matched to a gene: 6. CDR3 protein: CASSQDRTGFHQPQHF. The CDR3 region has the DNA TGTGCCAGCAGCCAAGACCGGACAGGGTTTCATCAGCCCCAGCATTTT.